This T cell receptor (beta chain) was recorded in a study of radiation and T cells in renal cell carcinoma. Regarding time point: baseline pretreatment blood. The treatment was: 15 Gy SBRT to primary tumor, nephrectomy 4 weeks later. After SBRT, blood was collected at 2 and 4 weeks, plus baseline. Clear cell pathology was present in this patient's renal cell carcinoma. The CDR3 contains 14 residues. Per germline, CDR1 SEHNR and CDR2 FQNEAQ (reference sequence). V lost 4 bases and J lost 6; bases outside the gene matches: 6. Method: immunoSEQ multiplex PCR; TCRdb's copy keeps in-frame clones and lacks some. The repertoire holds 95,000 to 150,000 clones, roughly 80% seen once, with 3% in the top ten.

The TCR comes from a woman aged 60-75 years with renal cell carcinoma. Sequencing used blood, obtained from a patient whose treatment included radiotherapy and nephrectomy. The J gene is TRBJ2-7, the V gene TRBV7-9; 10 bases line up with TRBD1. In nucleotides, the CDR3 is TGTGCCAGCAGCTATACCGGGACAGGGGTCGAGCAGTACTTC. The encoded protein is CASSYTGTGVEQYF.